This TCR beta chain was retrieved from a study of human T cells and chemical hapten exposure. Sample time point: healthy volunteer bleed at 6 weeks. Unseparated into fractions, whole blood served as the source from which total RNA was extracted. Concerning this clonotype itself: A clone one base away is much larger, so this may be a read error.

The authors' processing: A typical sample had 93,000 or so TCRs, with 23,224 to 690,600 overall. TCRdb ran MiXCR on the RACE reads and lists one entry per CDR3 protein. The V and J calls reflect TCRdb's pipeline rather than the authors' work. Found here are about 34,000 distinct CDR3 sequences, 5.5% of them singletons; the top ten hold 13%. Looked up from germline, CDR1 is SGHTA and CDR2 is FQGNSA. This CDR3 comprises 15 residues. This rearrangement joins TRBV7-2 to TRBJ2-7; tentative D call: TRBD1 (7 bases). Sequenced input: whole blood. The source of this sequence is a human donor in good health. Some clones in this sample may be carry-over from other donors' samples. The DNA of the CDR3 is TGTGCCACCAGCGACAGGACAGGCGGGGTCTACGAGCAGTACTTC. It is translated as CATSDRTGGVYEQYF.